This T cell receptor (beta chain) was observed in a study of blood T cell repertoires in COVID-19. Study at large: From T cells, B-cell-depleted T cells, or PBMCs came the material, which was cDNA or gDNA.

Recruitment covered about two dozen US areas and drew participants whose ages spanned roughly 18 to 89 years. The table lists this clone with a count of one. V was shortened by 0 bases and J by 3 bases, with 5 bases between the two germline ends. In germline, CDR1 is LGHDT, CDR2 YNNKEL (reference sequence). The CDR3 has 13 amino acids. Profiled with immunoSEQ multiplex PCR; TCRdb holds only in-frame clones, not every one. The sample has 200,000 to 300,000 clones, 65% to 90% seen once. The J gene is TRBJ1-2, the V gene TRBV3-1 (or the pseudogene TRBV3-2), with D unclear. Sequencing was carried out using PBMCs or T cells enriched from blood (not recorded which). The receptor comes from a woman aged 45-65 years with acute COVID-19. As DNA, the CDR3 is TGTGCCAGCAGCCAAGAGGCAGACTATGGCTACACCTTC. This encodes CASSQEADYGYTF.